This is a list of T cell receptor beta chains from one sample in a study of vaccination effects on CD4 cells after COVID-19. Profiling relied on immunoSEQ multiplex PCR, and the TCRdb table lists in-frame clones only, not all of them. The repertoire consists of some 74,000 clones, with about 80% occurring once and the leading ten covering roughly 1.2%. These TCRs are of unknown antigen specificity. Sequencing used CD4+ T cells from PBMCs cultured with HCoV-229E spike peptides, obtained after COVID-19 vaccination. The receptors stem from a human donor who received a COVID-19 vaccine. Each CDR3 is given with its conserved first and last residue. A D gene is named only where the DNA matches it firmly. Some rows mark clone size as missing; the rest say once, few, many or name a class of expanded clone.

>TRBJ2-5|NA|TRBV29-1|TRBD1
CSVTHSRQGSETQYF
TGCAGCGTTACCCACTCCCGACAGGGGTCGGAGACCCAGTACTTC
>TRBJ2-3|NA|TRBV9|NA
CASSVQWGTDTQYF
TGTGCCAGCAGCGTACAATGGGGCACAGATACGCAGTATTTT
>TRBJ1-1|NA|TRBV6-6|TRBD1
CASRDRLNTEAFF
TGTGCCAGCAGGGACAGGCTAAACACTGAAGCTTTCTTT
>TRBJ1-1|NA|TRBV28|NA
CASSLTPRQGGTEAFF
TGTGCCAGCAGTTTAACCCCTAGGCAGGGTGGAACTGAAGCTTTCTTT
>TRBJ1-3|NA|TRBV4-1|TRBD1
CASSRQGVVLSGNTIYF
TGCGCCAGCAGCCGACAGGGGGTCGTTCTCTCTGGAAACACCATATATTTT
>TRBJ1-1|NA|TRBV19|NA
CASTLGRSGGPEAFF
TGTGCCAGTACCCTAGGGAGGTCGGGGGGACCTGAAGCTTTCTTT
>TRBJ2-6|NA|TRBV20-1|NA
CSAWGANVLTF
TGCAGTGCCTGGGGGGCCAACGTCCTGACTTTC
>TRBJ2-1|NA|TRBV27|NA
CASARGASYNEQFF
TGTGCCAGCGCCAGGGGGGCGTCCTACAATGAGCAGTTCTTC
>TRBJ1-2|NA|TRBV7-2|NA
CASSLGPSDGYTF
TGTGCCAGCAGCTTGGGACCATCAGATGGCTACACCTTC
>TRBJ2-3|NA|TRBV5-4|NA
CASRGAGGLSTDTQYF
TGTGCCAGCAGGGGGGCCGGTGGCCTAAGCACAGATACGCAGTATTTT
>TRBJ1-2|NA|TRBV18|NA
CASSPTRGDIGYTF
TGTGCCAGCTCACCAACGAGGGGCGATATAGGCTACACCTTC
>TRBJ1-4|few|TRBV30|NA
CAWSDRDTKSRNEKLFF
TGTGCCTGGAGTGACAGAGACACGAAGAGTAGAAATGAAAAACTGTTTTTT
>TRBJ1-3|NA|TRBV6-2/TRBV6-3|NA
CASSYRQTYSGNTIYF
TGTGCCAGCAGTTATCGGCAGACTTACTCTGGAAACACCATATATTTT
>TRBJ1-5|NA|TRBV6-5|TRBD1
CASSSNRGNQPQHF
TGTGCCAGCAGTTCGAACAGGGGAAATCAGCCCCAGCATTTT
>TRBJ2-5|NA|TRBV11-2|NA
CASSLRQQETQYF
TGTGCCAGCAGCTTACGTCAGCAAGAGACCCAGTACTTC
>TRBJ1-5|NA|TRBV19|TRBD1
CASTPGQGSQPQHF
TGTGCCAGTACCCCGGGACAGGGTAGTCAGCCCCAGCATTTT
>TRBJ2-3|NA|TRBV6-4|NA
CASSVGPTDTQYF
TGTGCCAGCAGTGTAGGGCCCACAGATACGCAGTATTTT
>TRBJ1-4|NA|TRBV9|NA
CASSVELGSEKLFF
TGTGCCAGCAGCGTAGAACTCGGGAGTGAAAAACTGTTTTTT
>TRBJ1-2|once|TRBV27|NA
CASSLNFRQVGGYTF
TGTGCCAGCAGTTTAAATTTCCGCCAGGTAGGAGGCTACACCTTC
>TRBJ1-2|NA|TRBV4-3|NA
CASSPKFSRQGMNYGYTF
TGCGCCAGCAGCCCAAAATTTTCGCGGCAGGGGATGAACTATGGCTACACCTTC
>TRBJ2-5|NA|TRBV18|NA
CASSPSEGRETQYF
TGTGCCAGCTCACCCTCGGAAGGGAGAGAGACCCAGTACTTC
>TRBJ2-2|few|TRBV5-1|NA
CASSLAGGTDTGELFF
TGCGCCAGCAGCTTGGCTGGGGGCACGGACACCGGGGAGCTGTTTTTT
>TRBJ2-1|NA|TRBV6-6|NA
CASTRGQADEQFF
TGTGCCAGCACGCGGGGGCAGGCCGATGAGCAGTTCTTC
>TRBJ2-2|NA|TRBV19|TRBD1
CASSMGQVITGELFF
TGTGCCAGTAGTATGGGACAGGTTATCACCGGGGAGCTGTTTTTT
>TRBJ1-5|NA|TRBV3-1/TRBV3-2|NA
CASSQSSNQPQHF
TGTGCCAGCAGCCAAAGTAGCAATCAGCCCCAGCATTTT
>TRBJ2-5|NA|TRBV6-5|TRBD2
CASRTRTSGAETQYF
TGTGCCAGCAGAACCCGGACTAGCGGAGCAGAGACCCAGTACTTC
>TRBJ2-3|NA|TRBV5-1|TRBD1
CASSLRTGGTDTQYF
TGCGCCAGCAGCTTGCGGACAGGGGGCACAGATACGCAGTATTTT
>TRBJ1-1|NA|TRBV5-1|TRBD1
CASRLGQGGLNTEAFF
TGCGCCAGCAGACTTGGACAGGGAGGCCTGAACACTGAAGCTTTCTTT
>TRBJ2-2|once|TRBV6-5|NA
CASSRTGELFF
TGTGCCAGCAGTAGGACCGGGGAGCTGTTTTTT
>TRBJ2-3|NA|TRBV6-1|TRBD2
CASSGPRLASRTDTQYF
TGTGCCAGCAGTGGCCCCAGACTAGCCAGCCGCACAGATACGCAGTATTTT
>TRBJ1-5|NA|TRBV6-6|NA
CASSPVEGGNQPQHF
TGTGCCAGCAGTCCCGTCGAGGGCGGCAATCAGCCCCAGCATTTT
>TRBJ1-5|NA|TRBV6-5|TRBD1
CASSYSGQGGQPQHF
TGTGCCAGCAGTTACTCGGGACAGGGCGGTCAGCCCCAGCATTTT
>TRBJ1-2|NA|TRBV19|NA
CASSIDRAGSNYGYTF
TGTGCCAGTAGTATAGATCGGGCAGGCTCTAACTATGGCTACACCTTC
>TRBJ1-2|few|TRBV28|NA
CASSTNYGYTF
TGTGCCAGCAGTACCAACTATGGCTACACCTTC
>TRBJ1-2|NA|TRBV6-5|NA
CASRRDGTPYGYTF
TGTGCCAGCAGAAGGGACGGCACCCCCTATGGCTACACCTTC
>TRBJ2-6|NA|TRBV18|TRBD1
CASSPQGRGYGANVLTF
TGTGCCAGCTCACCTCAGGGCAGGGGGTACGGGGCCAACGTCCTGACTTTC
>TRBJ2-2|NA|TRBV3-1/TRBV3-2|NA
CASSLFELSGELFF
TGTGCCAGCAGCTTATTCGAGTTGTCCGGGGAGCTGTTTTTT
>TRBJ1-1|once|TRBV5-1|TRBD1
CASSEQGGPVNTEAFF
TGCGCCAGCAGCGAACAGGGGGGCCCGGTGAACACTGAAGCTTTCTTT
>TRBJ1-6|NA|TRBV7-2|NA
CASSLGEGYSYNSPLHF
TGTGCCAGCAGCTTAGGGGAGGGGTACTCCTATAATTCACCCCTCCACTTT
>TRBJ1-2|NA|TRBV24-1|TRBD1
CATSDPGTVGNYGYTF
TGTGCCACCAGTGACCCAGGGACAGTCGGAAACTATGGCTACACCTTC
>TRBJ2-1|NA|TRBV5-1|NA
CASSLSVGSYNEQFF
TGCGCCAGCAGCTTGTCGGTCGGCTCCTACAATGAGCAGTTCTTC
>TRBJ2-3|few|TRBV10-1|TRBD1
CASSEGTGGYTQYF
TGCGCCAGCAGCGAAGGGACAGGGGGTTATACGCAGTATTTT
>TRBJ1-1|NA|TRBV6-6|NA
CASSARPLSEAFF
TGTGCCAGCAGTGCCCGCCCGCTATCTGAAGCTTTCTTT
>TRBJ2-3|once|TRBV9|TRBD1
CASSVGGQGTTYTQYF
TGTGCCAGCAGCGTAGGGGGACAGGGGACAACCTATACGCAGTATTTT
>TRBJ1-2|NA|TRBV5-6|NA
CASSLYRGANYGYTF
TGTGCCAGCAGCTTGTACCGGGGAGCTAACTATGGCTACACCTTC
>TRBJ2-5|NA|TRBV18|NA
CASSLRGWQETQYF
TGTGCCAGCTCCCTTCGTGGCTGGCAAGAGACCCAGTACTTC